This is a list of T cell receptor beta chains from one sample in a study of metastatic and nonmetastatic thyroid tumors. TCRdb re-processed the PCR reads through MiXCR. The sample has tens of thousands of clones; around 20% are singletons. Material: blood. These TCRs come from a female donor with papillary thyroid cancer or a benign thyroid nodule (not recorded which). Some clones in this sample may be carry-over from other donors' samples. The conserved cysteine and the conserved F or W are not part of the CDR3 here.

TRBV9 | ASSVDRADTQY
TRBV2 | ASQGAWTEAF
TRBV19 | ASSTRDRARSYNEQF
TRBV28 | ASTPTRYNSPLH
TRBV19 | ASSMGQGAETQY
TRBV7-9 | ASSLGALRDEQY
TRBV6-2/TRBV6-3 | ASSHVRGEETQY
TRBV11-2 | ASRVAHEQY
TRBV20-1 | SAPSGRGGLFDEQY
TRBV12-3/TRBV12-4 | ASVDAWLNTEAF
TRBV4-2 | ASSPRYGLAGVYEQY
TRBV7-3 | ASSSEAWTEAF
TRBV19 | ASSEPSSGHEQY
TRBV9 | ASSVEAGGYGYT
TRBV6-1 | ASTETGTPYEQY
TRBV24-1 | ATSDHEDSSQETQY
TRBV12-3/TRBV12-4 | ASSLQFKETQY
TRBV5-1 | ASSQDAGSWTQY